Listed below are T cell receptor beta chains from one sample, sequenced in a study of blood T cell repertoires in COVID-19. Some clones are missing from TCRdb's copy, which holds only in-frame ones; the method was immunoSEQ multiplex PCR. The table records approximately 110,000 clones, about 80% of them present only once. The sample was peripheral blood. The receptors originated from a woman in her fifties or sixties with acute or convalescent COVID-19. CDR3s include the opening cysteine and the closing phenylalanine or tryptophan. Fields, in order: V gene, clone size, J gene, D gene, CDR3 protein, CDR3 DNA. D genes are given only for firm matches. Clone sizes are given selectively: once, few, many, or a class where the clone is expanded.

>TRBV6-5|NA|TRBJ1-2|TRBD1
CASSRGTGGGYTF
TGTGCCAGCAGTCGCGGGACAGGGGGTGGCTACACCTTC
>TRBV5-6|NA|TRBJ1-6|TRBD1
CASSLKGQGNSPLHF
TGTGCCAGCAGCTTGAAGGGACAGGGGAATTCACCCCTCCACTTT
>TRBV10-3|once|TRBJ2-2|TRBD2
CAIAPGSGGPGELFF
TGTGCCATCGCCCCCGGTAGCGGGGGACCCGGGGAGCTGTTTTTT
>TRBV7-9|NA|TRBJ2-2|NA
CAGSDFENTGELFF
TGTGCCGGTTCGGACTTTGAGAACACCGGGGAGCTGTTTTTT
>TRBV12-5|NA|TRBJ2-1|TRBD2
CASGASGGNNEQFF
TGTGCTAGTGGTGCCAGCGGGGGTAACAATGAGCAGTTCTTC
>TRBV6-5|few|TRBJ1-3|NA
CASSPGITSGNTIYF
TGTGCCAGCAGTCCCGGTATCACCTCTGGAAACACCATATATTTT
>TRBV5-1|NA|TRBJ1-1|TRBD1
CASSQAGRGQGEAFF
TGCGCCAGCAGCCAGGCGGGCAGGGGGCAGGGTGAAGCTTTCTTT
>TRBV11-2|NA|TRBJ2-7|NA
CASSLDLVGGPGQYF
TGTGCCAGCAGCTTAGATCTTGTTGGGGGCCCCGGGCAGTACTTC
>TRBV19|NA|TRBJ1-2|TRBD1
CASSRGQSINYGYTF
TGTGCCAGTAGTAGGGGACAGTCGATTAACTATGGCTACACCTTC
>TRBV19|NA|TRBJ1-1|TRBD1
CASSTGEWNTEAFF
TGTGCCAGTAGCACAGGGGAATGGAACACTGAAGCTTTCTTT
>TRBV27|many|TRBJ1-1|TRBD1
CASSHRGFAEAFF
TGTGCCAGCAGTCACAGGGGTTTCGCTGAAGCTTTCTTT
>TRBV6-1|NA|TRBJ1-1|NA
CASSEQAPGLLNTEAFF
TGTGCCAGCAGTGAACAAGCCCCGGGACTGCTTAACACTGAAGCTTTCTTT
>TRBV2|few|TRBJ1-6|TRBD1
CASSIDRGGNSPLHF
TGTGCCAGCAGTATTGACAGGGGGGGTAATTCACCCCTCCACTTT
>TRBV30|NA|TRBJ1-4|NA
CAYSTVINEKLFF
TGTGCCTACTCGACAGTCATTAATGAAAAACTGTTTTTT
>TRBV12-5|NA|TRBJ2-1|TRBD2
CASGFWVAGTPLGDEQFF
TGTGCTAGTGGTTTTTGGGTAGCGGGGACCCCCCTGGGAGATGAGCAGTTCTTC
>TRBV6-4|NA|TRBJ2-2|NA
CASRQENTGELFF
TGTGCCAGCAGACAGGAAAACACCGGGGAGCTGTTTTTT
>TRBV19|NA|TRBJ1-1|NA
CASSIRGRANTEAFF
TGTGCCAGTAGTATTCGAGGCAGGGCGAACACTGAAGCTTTCTTT
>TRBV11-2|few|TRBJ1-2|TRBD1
CASSFGQAVGYTF
TGTGCCAGCAGCTTCGGACAGGCGGTCGGCTACACCTTC
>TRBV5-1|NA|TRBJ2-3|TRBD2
CASSLGGTSGYTTDTQYF
TGCGCCAGCAGCTTGGGTGGGACTAGCGGGTATACGACAGATACGCAGTATTTT
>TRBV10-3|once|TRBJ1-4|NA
CAISETSQGHEKLFF
TGTGCCATCAGTGAAACGTCCCAGGGGCACGAAAAACTGTTTTTT